This T cell receptor (beta chain) was sequenced during a study of identical twins. Study-level findings and limits: Its conclusions, products of cross-sectional statistical analysis, did not come from following the same donors. Twins' excess sharing was less marked for out-of-frame beta sequences. Diverse VJ usage suggested most zero-insertion clonotypes were not invariant T cells. Some out-of-frame alpha sequences were shared by twins, and these showed excess low generation probability.

TCRdb recomputed calls from the 5' RACE reads with MiXCR, one row per CDR3 protein. Here the sample spans 250,000 or so distinct CDR3 sequences, about 8.5% being singletons. V lost 6 bases, J lost 5 bases, and 11 bases stayed unmatched. The CDR3 spans 16 residues. Germline assignment: CDR1 MNHNS and CDR2 SASEGT. This clonotype turned up a few times. The antigen remains undetermined. These same records also appear under a second study, on yellow fever vaccine responses in identical twins.

This chain uses TRBV6-1 with TRBJ2-1, with 9 nucleotides matching TRBD1. The receptor was isolated from a woman aged 18-29 years in good health. Sequencing was done on a sample of CD8+ T cells sorted from blood. For the CDR3, the DNA is TGTGCCAGCAGCCAAACCGGGACAGGGTTCGACAATGAGCAGTTCTTC. It is translated as CASSQTGTGFDNEQFF.